A single sample gave rise to the 3 T cell receptor beta chains below, sequenced in a study of blood T cell repertoires in COVID-19 (dated by TCRdb to 2020 to 2021). Library prep was done by the immunoSEQ multiplex PCR assay. What TCRdb holds here is the immuneACCESS table cut down to in-frame rearrangements. Part of the clones is not present; checked against another copy, under half of the missing clones reflect an unresolved V gene, and the others are unexplained. Recorded for this sample are around 150,000 clones; around 84% of them occurred a single time. The leading ten clones occupy approximately 3.3% of the sample. Sequenced input: peripheral blood. The receptor set was obtained from a human donor with acute or convalescent COVID-19. The donor label of this sample is uncertain.

The CDR3 DNA is TGCGCCAGCAGAGCCGGGACTACTAGCTCCTACGAGCAGTACTTC. The encoded protein is CASRAGTTSSYEQYF. The rearrangement joins TRBV10-2 to TRBJ2-7, with TRBD2 matching 7 bases. V lost 6 bases, J lost 0 bases, and 8 bases stayed unmatched. This CDR3 is built from 15 residues. CDR1 and CDR2 (germline): WSHSY, SAAADI.

This rearrangement joins TRBV5-1 to TRBJ2-1; the match to TRBD1 covers 7 bases. This CDR3 has 22 amino acids. With 4 bases clipped from V and 4 bases from J, the junction kept 29 bases outside the gene matches. Germline CDR1 is SGHRS and CDR2 is YFSETQ. The CDR3 coding sequence is TGCGCCAGCAGCAACGGGTGGTTCGGACAGGCCCCGTCCGGGAAGCGTTACAATGAGCAGTTCTTC. Protein product: CASSNGWFGQAPSGKRYNEQFF.

CDR3 residues: CASSLPGQGYNEQFF. Written as DNA, the CDR3 is TGTGCCAGTAGTTTACCGGGACAGGGTTACAATGAGCAGTTCTTC. J is TRBJ2-1 and V is TRBV19; 9 bases are a match to TRBD1. Germline CDR1 LNHDA, CDR2 SQIVND (reference sequence). V lost 5 bases to trimming and J lost 4 bases; unmatched junction nucleotides: 6. CDR3 length: 15 residues. Based on the CDR3 plus reference TRBV19 and TRBJ2-1, the full variable domain is DGGITQSPKYLFRKEGQNVTLSCEQNLNHDAMYWYRQDPGQGLRLIYYSQIVNDFQKGDIAEGYSVSREKKESFPLTVTSAQKNPTAFYLCASSLPGQGYNEQFFGPGTRLTVL.